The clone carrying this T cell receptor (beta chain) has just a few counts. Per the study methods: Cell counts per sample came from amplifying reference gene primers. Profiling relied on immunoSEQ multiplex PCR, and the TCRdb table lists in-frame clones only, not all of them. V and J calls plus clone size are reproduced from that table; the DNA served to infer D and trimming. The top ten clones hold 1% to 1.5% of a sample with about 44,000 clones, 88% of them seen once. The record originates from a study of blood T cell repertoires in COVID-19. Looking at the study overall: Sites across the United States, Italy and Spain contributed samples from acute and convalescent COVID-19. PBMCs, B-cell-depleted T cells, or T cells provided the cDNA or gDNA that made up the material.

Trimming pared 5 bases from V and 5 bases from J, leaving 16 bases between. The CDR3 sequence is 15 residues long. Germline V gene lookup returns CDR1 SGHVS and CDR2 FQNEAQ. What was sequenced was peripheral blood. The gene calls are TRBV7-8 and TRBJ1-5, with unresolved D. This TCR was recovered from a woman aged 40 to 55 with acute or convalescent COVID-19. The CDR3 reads CASSQMGRKDQPQHF. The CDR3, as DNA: TGTGCCAGCAGCCAGATGGGCAGGAAGGATCAGCCCCAGCATTTT.